The clone carrying this T cell receptor (beta chain) occurred a few times. Its cognate antigen is unknown. Clones were read by immunoSEQ multiplex PCR, and TCRdb kept only the in-frame ones, dropping some. The data hold 2 million to 2.5 million clones, with approximately 95% observed a single time. This record belongs to a study of shared clonotypes between healthy human individuals. Study outcomes and limitations: Between a few donors, naive CD4 clonotypes were shared at a level of about 5%.

V gave up 5 bases and J gave up 4 bases, with 11 bases separating them. CDR1 is GTSNPN, CDR2 SVGIG, per germline (reference sequence). This CDR3 comprises 12 residues. The rearrangement joins TRBV30 to TRBJ1-2; D uncertain. This receptor was obtained from a man between 18 and 29 years old in good health. Sequenced material: naive CD4+ T cells sorted from blood. As for subset: CD45RA+ positively selected. The chain's CDR3 is CAWSRGVYGYTF. The CDR3 DNA follows: TGTGCCTGGTCCCGTGGAGTCTATGGCTACACCTTC.